This TCR beta chain was identified during a study of blood T cell repertoires in COVID-19. V was trimmed by 3 bases and J by 1 base, leaving 8 bases between them. CDR1 is SGHDT, CDR2 YYEEEE, per germline. This CDR3 is 15 amino acids long. Measured with immunoSEQ multiplex PCR; TCRdb has only the in-frame clones, and not every one. The table shows about 72,000 clones, with 82% occurring only once. The J gene is TRBJ2-6, the V gene TRBV5-6; no clear D gene. Specimen: peripheral blood. The source is a human donor in a cohort sampled during active COVID-19. The CDR3 reads CASSSLGSGANVLTF. DNA for the CDR3: TGTGCCAGCAGCTCGCTCGGTTCTGGGGCCAACGTCCTGACTTTC.